The 27 T cell receptor beta chains presented below share a single source sample, sequenced in a study of OX40 agonist ivuxolimab in advanced cancers. TCRdb's copy holds only in-frame clones and misses some; the assay was immunoSEQ multiplex PCR. The sample carries around 74,000 clones, approximately 85% recorded once. The sequencing here drew on CD4+ or CD8+ T cells sorted from blood, taken in a trial of the OX40 agonist ivuxolimab. The receptors come from an adult with an advanced solid tumor such as melanoma, head and neck, liver or kidney cancer.

This chain uses TRBV5-5 with TRBJ1-4; D may be TRBD1 (5 bases). Germline CDR1 and CDR2: SGHKS and YYEKEE (reference sequence). The CDR3 is 16 amino acids. With 2 bases removed from V and 3 bases from J, the gap between germline ends came to 14 bases. The CDR3 DNA sequence: TGTGCCAGCAGCTTCACACCTTCGACAGCTAATGAAAAACTGTTTTTT. Residues: CASSFTPSTANEKLFF.

V and J are TRBV7-9 and TRBJ2-1; D is unclear. The V gene lost 1 base and the J gene lost 3 bases, with 10 bases spanning the gap. In germline, CDR1 is SEHNR, CDR2 FQNEAQ (reference sequence). The CDR3 is made up of 15 amino acids. The CDR3 DNA reads as TGTGCCAGCAGCTTAGATTGGTCCTACTACAATGAGCAGTTCTTC. As protein: CASSLDWSYYNEQFF.

The chain carries TRBV10-3 and TRBJ1-6; unclear D gene. Trimming stripped 6 bases from V and 0 bases from J, with 6 bases between. The CDR3 has 14 amino acids. Germline loops: CDR1 ENHRY, CDR2 SYGVKD. Here the CDR3 DNA reads TGTGCCATCAGAGTGGACTCCTATAATTCACCCCTCCACTTT. This translates into CAIRVDSYNSPLHF.

This sequence joins TRBV27 and TRBJ2-1; 9 nucleotides line up with TRBD1. Trimming took 6 bases from V and 15 from J; bases not matched to a gene: 12. Germline CDR1 and CDR2: MNHEY and SMNVEV (reference sequence). CDR3 length: 13 residues. The CDR3 nucleotides are TGTGCCAGCAGACGAACAGGGGGCGTATTTGCGTTCTTC. Protein product: CASRRTGGVFAFF.

The chain joins TRBV7-2 to TRBJ2-3; the D gene is possibly TRBD2 (6 bases). The V end was cut by 2 bases, the J end by 2 bases, with 11 bases between. Germline V CDR1 and CDR2: SGHTA, FQGNSA. There are 15 residues in the CDR3. The CDR3, as DNA: TGTGCCAGCAGCTTAATCGGGAGTTCCACAGATACGCAGTATTTT. Its translation: CASSLIGSSTDTQYF.

The gene calls are TRBV19 and TRBJ1-5, with unresolved D. CDR1 and CDR2 from the germline V gene are LNHDA and SQIVND (reference sequence). This CDR3 has 14 residues. Trimming removed 1 base at V and 2 bases at J, with 6 bases between. CDR3 DNA sequence: TGTGCCAGTAGTATAGCCGGAGGCAATCAGCCCCAGCATTTT. It encodes CASSIAGGNQPQHF.

The chain employs TRBV7-2 and TRBJ1-2; D not certain. With 2 bases removed from V and 6 bases from J, the gap between germline ends came to 7 bases. This CDR3 comprises 12 residues. Germline loops: CDR1 SGHTA, CDR2 FQGNSA. CDR3 sequence reads: CASSLFLDGYTF. In nucleotides, the CDR3 is TGTGCCAGCAGCTTATTCCTTGATGGCTACACCTTC.

This chain connects TRBV30 to TRBJ1-5, with D possibly TRBD1 on 5 matching bases. The CDR3 length is 16 residues. Germline CDR1 and CDR2: GTSNPN and SVGIG (reference sequence). V lost 3 bases and J lost 4, with 19 bases in between. This chain's CDR3 is CAWSTSFRGPNQPQHF. Here the CDR3 DNA reads TGTGCCTGGAGCACTTCCTTTAGGGGTCCGAATCAGCCCCAGCATTTT.

This clone was seen a single time. The rearrangement joins TRBV30 to TRBJ2-2, with no clear D. Germline CDR1 is GTSNPN and CDR2 is SVGIG (reference sequence). The CDR3 totals 12 residues. The germline V and J ends were trimmed by 0 bases and 8 bases, with 7 bases remaining between them. Written as DNA, the CDR3 is TGTGCCTGGAGTGTGGAGTATGGGGAGCTGTTTTTT. Its protein product is CAWSVEYGELFF. Variable domain in full (rest from reference TRBV30 and TRBJ2-2): SQTIHQWPATLVQPVGSPLSLECTVEGTSNPNLYWYRQAAGRGLQLLFYSVGIGQISSEVPQNLSASRPQDRQFILSSKKLLLSDSGFYLCAWSVEYGELFFGEGSRLTVL.

DNA of the CDR3: TGTGCCAGTAGTATACAAGGGGGCCGGCGGGCTAACTATGGCTACACCTTC. Translation gives CASSIQGGRRANYGYTF. The chain has TRBV19 and TRBJ1-2; 7 bases line up with TRBD1. Looked up from germline, CDR1 is LNHDA and CDR2 is SQIVND (reference sequence). J was trimmed by 0 bases and V by 2 bases; bases with no gene match: 9. This CDR3 contains 17 residues.

The gene calls are TRBV7-2 and TRBJ2-1; D not certain. The germline V gene has CDR1 SGHTA and CDR2 FQGNSA. This CDR3 is 13 amino acids long. V lost 2 bases and J 5 bases, leaving 7 bases between the germline ends. The CDR3 spells CASSLRWDNEQFF. CDR3 nucleotide sequence: TGTGCCAGCAGCTTAAGGTGGGACAATGAGCAGTTCTTC. The full variable domain, with the rest looked up from reference TRBV7-2 and TRBJ2-1, is GAGVSQSPSNKVTEKGKDVELRCDPISGHTALYWYRQSLGQGLEFLIYFQGNSAPDKSGLPSDRFSAERTGGSVSTLTIQRTQQEDSAVYLCASSLRWDNEQFFGPGTRLTVL.

In this sample, this clone turned up a few times. The J gene is TRBJ2-3, the V gene TRBV7-9, with TRBD2 matching over 11 bases. Looked up from germline, CDR1 is SEHNR and CDR2 is FQNEAQ (reference sequence). The CDR3 runs to 18 residues. The junction had 11 bases not matched to a gene; V was cut back by 1 base and J by 5 bases. CDR3 coding DNA: TGTGCCAGCAGCTTAGGCCTAGCGGGGGGCTCCGGGGGAGATACGCAGTATTTT. This codes for CASSLGLAGGSGGDTQYF. Using reference TRBV7-9 and TRBJ2-3 for the parts outside the CDR3, the full variable domain is DTGVSQNPRHKITKRGQNVTFRCDPISEHNRLYWYRQTLGQGPEFLTYFQNEAQLEKSRLLSDRFSAERPKGSFSTLEIQRTEQGDSAMYLCASSLGLAGGSGGDTQYFGPGTRLTVL.

The chain combines TRBV9 with TRBJ2-7, with TRBD2 matching over 14 bases. The germline V gene has CDR1 SGDLS and CDR2 YYNGEE. The CDR3 length is 17 residues. Trimming removed 5 bases from V and 2 bases from J; junction bases left unmatched: 9. CDR3 sequence (DNA): TGTGCCAGCAGTAGAGGGACTAGCGGGGGACTAACCTACGAGCAGTACTTC. Translated: CASSRGTSGGLTYEQYF.

This chain links TRBV6-1 with TRBJ2-7; D uncertain. The CDR3 runs to 11 residues. V was cut by 6 bases and J by 7 bases, with 10 bases left in between. CDR1 and CDR2 from the germline V gene are MNHNS and SASEGT. CDR3: CASRTLGEQYF. The CDR3 DNA follows: TGTGCCAGCAGGACCTTGGGGGAGCAGTACTTC.

The DNA of the CDR3 is TGTGCCAGCAGCTTATATAGTGGAGGGGCCTACGAGCAGTACTTC. Its protein is CASSLYSGGAYEQYF. This rearrangement joins TRBV11-1 to TRBJ2-7; D is perhaps TRBD2 (6 bases). The CDR3 spans 15 residues. Per germline, CDR1 SGHAT and CDR2 FQDESV (reference sequence). V was clipped by 2 bases and J by 2 bases, with 13 bases between them.

The V gene is TRBV19, the J gene TRBJ1-1, with 7 nucleotides matching TRBD1. The germline gives CDR1 LNHDA, CDR2 SQIVND (reference sequence). The CDR3 covers 16 residues. The V and J ends lost 5 bases and 4 bases, in that order; junction bases with no gene match: 13. The CDR3: CASSQAHRGVITEAFF. CDR3 coding DNA: TGTGCCAGTAGTCAAGCCCACAGGGGAGTGATCACTGAAGCTTTCTTT.

The V call is TRBV6-7, the J call TRBJ1-1; D unresolved. TRBV6-7 is an ORF, with its function uncertain. The CDR3 is made up of 16 amino acids. V lost 1 base and J lost 6, with 18 bases in between. Here the CDR3 reads CASSYFAGHQEAEAFF. The CDR3 DNA reads TGTGCCAGCAGTTACTTTGCCGGCCACCAGGAGGCTGAAGCTTTCTTT.

The chain is built from TRBV28 and TRBJ2-2; tentatively, D is TRBD2 (5 bases). This CDR3 is built from 15 residues. The germline V and J ends were trimmed by 6 bases and 1 base, with 12 bases remaining between them. Germline V gene lookup returns CDR1 MDHEN and CDR2 SYDVKM. Written as DNA, the CDR3 is TGTGCCAGCAGGGAGGTGGCAGGGAACACCGGGGAGCTGTTTTTT. This gives the protein CASREVAGNTGELFF.

This chain connects TRBV7-8 to TRBJ2-1; D remains ambiguous. CDR3 length equals 12 residues. Deletions cut 2 bases from V and 6 bases from J, with 5 bases between. Germline CDR1 reads SGHVS; CDR2 reads FQNEAQ. This CDR3 reads CASSLTINEQFF. As DNA, the CDR3 is TGTGCCAGCAGCTTAACGATCAATGAGCAGTTCTTC.

The chain is built from TRBV5-8 and TRBJ1-1; perhaps TRBD1 as D (5 bases). The CDR3 is 16 residues long. V gave up 0 bases and J gave up 3 bases, with 15 bases separating them. Germline values: CDR1 SGHTS, CDR2 YDEGEE. CDR3 bases: TGTGCCAGCAGCTTGGCCGCAAGGGGTTCGGACACTGAAGCTTTCTTT. Amino acid sequence: CASSLAARGSDTEAFF.

J is TRBJ2-7 and V is TRBV6-1; no firm D call. Germline CDR1 reads MNHNS; CDR2 reads SASEGT. CDR3 length: 12 residues. Trimming stripped 8 bases from V and 2 bases from J, with 10 bases between. CDR3 sequence (DNA): TGTGCCAGCGGGCAAAGGCCCTACGAGCAGTACTTC. It specifies CASGQRPYEQYF.

The chain uses TRBV5-1 and TRBJ1-3; D remains ambiguous. CDR1 is SGHRS, CDR2 YFSETQ, per germline. The CDR3 is 14 amino acids. Trimming pared 0 bases from V and 0 bases from J, leaving 4 bases between. CDR3 in DNA: TGCGCCAGCAGCTTGGCTAACTCTGGAAACACCATATATTTT. Amino acid sequence: CASSLANSGNTIYF.

This chain joins TRBV6-6 and TRBJ1-2; unclear D gene. V lost 0 bases, J lost 1 base, and 6 bases lay in between. This CDR3 region has 14 residues. Germline lookup yields CDR1 MNHNY and CDR2 SVGAGI (reference sequence). This chain's CDR3 is CASSYSWDNYGYTF. CDR3 in DNA: TGTGCCAGCAGTTACTCGTGGGATAACTATGGCTACACCTTC.

A note on this clone: The sample carries other DNA sequences with the same CDR3. The chain carries TRBV5-1 and TRBJ1-1; D gene uncertain. Germline assignment: CDR1 SGHRS and CDR2 YFSETQ. Trimming shortened V by 0 bases and J by 1 base, and 7 bases separated the two germline ends. CDR3 length equals 14 residues. The CDR3 coding sequence is TGCGCCAGCAGCTTGGGGCCCCAGAACACTGAAGCTTTCTTT. This sequence encodes CASSLGPQNTEAFF. Variable domain in full (rest from reference TRBV5-1 and TRBJ1-1): KAGVTQTPRYLIKTRGQQVTLSCSPISGHRSVSWYQQTPGQGLQFLFEYFSETQRNKGNFPGRFSGRQFSNSRSEMNVSTLELGDSALYLCASSLGPQNTEAFFGQGTRLTVV.

The genes are TRBV7-9 and TRBJ1-2; possibly TRBD1 for D (6 bases). Per the germline V gene, CDR1 is SEHNR and CDR2 is FQNEAQ (reference sequence). This CDR3 has 15 residues. V dropped 1 base and J dropped 2 bases, with 11 bases sitting between them. The CDR3 loop is CASSLVGGQNYGYTF. In nucleotides, the CDR3 is TGTGCCAGCAGCTTAGTAGGGGGGCAGAACTATGGCTACACCTTC.

This clone turned up a few times. CDR3 amino acids: CATSREKGIGYTF. As DNA, the CDR3 is TGTGCCACCAGCAGAGAAAAGGGTATCGGCTACACCTTC. The V call is TRBV15, the J call TRBJ1-2, with no clear D. CDR1 and CDR2 (germline): LNHNV, YYDKDF (reference sequence). CDR3 length equals 13 residues. V gave up 0 bases and J gave up 8 bases, with 10 bases separating them.

Concerning this clone: It is likely a read error, because the conserved phenylalanine at the end of the CDR3 is missing. CDR3 residues: CASRTGGGRTEAFS. Written as DNA, the CDR3 is TGTGCCAGCAGAACAGGGGGCGGTAGGACTGAAGCTTTCTCT. The V and J genes are TRBV5-6 and TRBJ1-1, with TRBD1 matching over 9 bases. Germline lookup yields CDR1 SGHDT and CDR2 YYEEEE. The CDR3 contains 14 residues. J gave up 5 bases and V 5 bases, and 7 bases lay outside the gene matches.